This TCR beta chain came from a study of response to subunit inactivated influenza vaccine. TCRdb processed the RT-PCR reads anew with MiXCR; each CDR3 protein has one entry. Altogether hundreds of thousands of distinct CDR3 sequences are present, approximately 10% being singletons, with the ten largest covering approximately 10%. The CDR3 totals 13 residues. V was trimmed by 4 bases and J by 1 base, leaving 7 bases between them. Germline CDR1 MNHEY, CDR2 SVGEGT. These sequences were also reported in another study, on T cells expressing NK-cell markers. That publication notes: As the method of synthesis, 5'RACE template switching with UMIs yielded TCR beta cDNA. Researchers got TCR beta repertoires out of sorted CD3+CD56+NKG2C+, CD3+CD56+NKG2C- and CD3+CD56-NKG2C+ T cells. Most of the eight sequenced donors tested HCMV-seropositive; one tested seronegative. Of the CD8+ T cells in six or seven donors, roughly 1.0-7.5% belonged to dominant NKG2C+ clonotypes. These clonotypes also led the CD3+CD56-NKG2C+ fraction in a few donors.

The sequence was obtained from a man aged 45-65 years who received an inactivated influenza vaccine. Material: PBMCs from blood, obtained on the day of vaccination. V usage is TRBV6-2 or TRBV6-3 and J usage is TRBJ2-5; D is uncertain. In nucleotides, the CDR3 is TGTGCCAGCAGTTCTGGGATCCAAGAGACCCAGTACTTC. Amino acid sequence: CASSSGIQETQYF.